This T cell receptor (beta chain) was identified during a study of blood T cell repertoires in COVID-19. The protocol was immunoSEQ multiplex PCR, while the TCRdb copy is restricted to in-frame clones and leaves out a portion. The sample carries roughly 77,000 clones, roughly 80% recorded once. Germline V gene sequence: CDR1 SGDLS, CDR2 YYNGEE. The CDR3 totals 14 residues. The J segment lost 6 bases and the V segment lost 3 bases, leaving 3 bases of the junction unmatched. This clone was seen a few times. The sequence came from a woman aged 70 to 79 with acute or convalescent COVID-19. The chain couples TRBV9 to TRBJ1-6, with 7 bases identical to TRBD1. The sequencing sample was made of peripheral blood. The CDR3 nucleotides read TGTGCCAGCAGCGCCGACAGGGTTAATTCACCCCTCCACTTT. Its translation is CASSADRVNSPLHF.